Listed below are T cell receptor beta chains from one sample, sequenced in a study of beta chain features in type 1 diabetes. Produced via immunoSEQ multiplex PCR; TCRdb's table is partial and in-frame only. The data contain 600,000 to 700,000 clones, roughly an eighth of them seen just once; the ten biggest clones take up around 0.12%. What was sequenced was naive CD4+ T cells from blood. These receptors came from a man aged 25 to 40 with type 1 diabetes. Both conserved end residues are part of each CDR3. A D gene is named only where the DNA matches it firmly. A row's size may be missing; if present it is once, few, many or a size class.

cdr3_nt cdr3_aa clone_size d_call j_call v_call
TGTGCCAGCAGCATCGAGGGACAGTTTGTTAACGATACGCAGTATTTT CASSIEGQFVNDTQYF - - TRBJ2-3 TRBV21-1
TGCGCCAGCAGCGGACATGGACAGGGACTAGTAGAGACCCAGTACTTC CASSGHGQGLVETQYF - - TRBJ2-5 TRBV5-1
TGTGCCAGCTCCCCAGGGGACTATAATTCACCCCTCCACTTT CASSPGDYNSPLHF few - TRBJ1-6 TRBV18
TGTGCCAGCAGCCAAGGAGGCCGGATCCAAGAGACCCAGTACTTC CASSQGGRIQETQYF - - TRBJ2-5 TRBV4-2
TGTGCCAGCAGCTTACCCTCCTCCGCGAGTGGCTACACCTTC CASSLPSSASGYTF - - TRBJ1-2 TRBV7-2
TGTGCCAGCAGTTCCGGACAGGTTTCCTACAATGAGCAGTTCTTC CASSSGQVSYNEQFF - TRBD1 TRBJ2-1 TRBV2
TGTGCCAGCAACAGGGGAGGAGAGACCCAGTACTTC CASNRGGETQYF few - TRBJ2-5 TRBV6-1
TGTGCCAGCAGCTTAGCTGCGGGACAGGGTCTCGAGCAGTACTTC CASSLAAGQGLEQYF few TRBD1 TRBJ2-7 TRBV7-2
TGCGCCAGCAGCCAAGATGGAAAGCCTGGAGGCAATCAGCCCCAGCATTTT CASSQDGKPGGNQPQHF few - TRBJ1-5 TRBV4-3
TGTGCCAGCAGATTATCCTACAATGAGCAGTTCTTC CASRLSYNEQFF many - TRBJ2-1 TRBV7-2
TGTGCCAGCAGCGCCGGGTGGGAGACCCAGTACTTC CASSAGWETQYF - - TRBJ2-5 TRBV7-2
TGTGCCAGCAGTTTCTCTTTCCGAGCTCCTGCTAACTATGGCTACACCTTC CASSFSFRAPANYGYTF - - TRBJ1-2 TRBV28
TGTGCCAGCAGCTTAGGCGGGACACCTCAAGAGACCCAGTACTTC CASSLGGTPQETQYF few - TRBJ2-5 TRBV7-9
TGCAGCGTTCGATTTAGTGAAAAACTGTTTTTT CSVRFSEKLFF - - TRBJ1-4 TRBV29-1
TGTGCCAGCAGCTTAGATGCGGGTGGCGAGCAGTACTTC CASSLDAGGEQYF - - TRBJ2-7 TRBV11-3
TGTGCCATCAGGCCTCGGTGGGGGAACGAGCAGTACTTC CAIRPRWGNEQYF - - TRBJ2-7 TRBV10-3
TGTGCCAGCAGCTCGTGGGGGCGCACCGGGGAGCTGTTTTTT CASSSWGRTGELFF - - TRBJ2-2 TRBV7-9
TGTGCCAGCAGTTCCCCTTTAGGGGATATATCTGGAAACACCATATATTTT CASSSPLGDISGNTIYF once - TRBJ1-3 TRBV27
TGTGCCAGCAGCCCTCAGGACAGCCCCAATCAGCCCCAGCATTTT CASSPQDSPNQPQHF few - TRBJ1-5 TRBV7-2
TGTGCCATCAGTGAGACCGGACAGGGTTATGGCTACACCTTC CAISETGQGYGYTF - TRBD1 TRBJ1-2 TRBV10-3
TGTGCCAGCAGCTTAAGGCAGGGGGTATACTATAATTCACCCCTCCACTTT CASSLRQGVYYNSPLHF few TRBD1 TRBJ1-6 TRBV7-2
TGTGCCTGGAGGACTAGCGGATCCTACGAGCAGTACTTC CAWRTSGSYEQYF - TRBD2 TRBJ2-7 TRBV30
TGTGCCAGCAGCTCGGGGTACCAAGAGACCCAGTACTTC CASSSGYQETQYF few - TRBJ2-5 TRBV7-9
TGCGCCAGCAGCCAACCAGTTTCGGATAAGGGGAACATTCAGTACTTC CASSQPVSDKGNIQYF - - TRBJ2-4 TRBV4-1
TGTGCCAGCAGCCCGCGCGGAACCTACGAGCAGTACTTC CASSPRGTYEQYF - - TRBJ2-7 TRBV9
TGTGCCAGTAGTTTATCTCAGGGGAGGGGCAATCAGCCCCAGCATTTT CASSLSQGRGNQPQHF few - TRBJ1-5 TRBV19
TGCAGCGTTGGGACTAGGGTGGCAGAGACCCAGTACTTC CSVGTRVAETQYF few TRBD2 TRBJ2-5 TRBV29-1
TGTGCCATCAAAGGGACAGACAACTACGAGCAGTACTTC CAIKGTDNYEQYF few TRBD1 TRBJ2-7 TRBV10-3